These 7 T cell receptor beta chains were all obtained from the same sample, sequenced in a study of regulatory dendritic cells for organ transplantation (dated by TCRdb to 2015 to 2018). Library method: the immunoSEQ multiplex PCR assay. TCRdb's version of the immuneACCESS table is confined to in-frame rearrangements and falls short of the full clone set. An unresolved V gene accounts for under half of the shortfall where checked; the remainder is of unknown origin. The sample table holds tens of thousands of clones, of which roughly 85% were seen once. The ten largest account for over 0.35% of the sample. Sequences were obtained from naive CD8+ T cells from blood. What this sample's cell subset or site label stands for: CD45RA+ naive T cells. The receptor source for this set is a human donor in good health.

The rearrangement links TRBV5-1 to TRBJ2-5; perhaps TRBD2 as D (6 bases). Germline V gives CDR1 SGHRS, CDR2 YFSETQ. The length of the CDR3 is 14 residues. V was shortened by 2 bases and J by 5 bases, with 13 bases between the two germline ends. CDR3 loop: CASSFETSRETQYF. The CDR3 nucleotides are TGCGCCAGCAGCTTTGAGACTAGTAGGGAGACCCAGTACTTC.

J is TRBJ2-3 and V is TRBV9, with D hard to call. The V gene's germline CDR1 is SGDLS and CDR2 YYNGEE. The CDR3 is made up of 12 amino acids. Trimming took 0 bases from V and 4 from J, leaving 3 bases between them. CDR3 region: CASSVGPDTQYF. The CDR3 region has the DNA TGTGCCAGCAGCGTAGGGCCAGATACGCAGTATTTT.

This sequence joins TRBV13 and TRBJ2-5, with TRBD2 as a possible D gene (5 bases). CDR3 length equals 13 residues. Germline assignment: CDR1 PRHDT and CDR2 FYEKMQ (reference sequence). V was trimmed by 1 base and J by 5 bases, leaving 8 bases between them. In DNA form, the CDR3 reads TGTGCCAGCAGCTTAGCCAGGAGGGAGACCCAGTACTTC. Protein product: CASSLARRETQYF.

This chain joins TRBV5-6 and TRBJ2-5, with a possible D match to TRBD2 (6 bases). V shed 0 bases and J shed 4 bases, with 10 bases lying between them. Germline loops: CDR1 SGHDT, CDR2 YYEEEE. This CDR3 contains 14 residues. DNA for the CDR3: TGTGCCAGCAGCTTGGTCGGGGGAGGAGAGACCCAGTACTTC. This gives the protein CASSLVGGGETQYF.

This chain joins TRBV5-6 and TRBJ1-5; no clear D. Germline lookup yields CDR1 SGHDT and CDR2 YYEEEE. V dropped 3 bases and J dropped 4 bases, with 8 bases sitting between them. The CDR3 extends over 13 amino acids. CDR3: CASSSAGNQPQHF. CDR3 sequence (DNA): TGTGCCAGCAGCTCGGCGGGAAATCAGCCCCAGCATTTT.

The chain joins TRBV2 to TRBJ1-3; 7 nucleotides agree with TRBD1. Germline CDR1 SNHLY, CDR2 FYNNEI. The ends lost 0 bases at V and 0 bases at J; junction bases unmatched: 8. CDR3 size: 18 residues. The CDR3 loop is CASSEARDSLYSGNTIYF. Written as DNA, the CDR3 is TGTGCCAGCAGTGAAGCGAGGGACAGCCTATACTCTGGAAACACCATATATTTT. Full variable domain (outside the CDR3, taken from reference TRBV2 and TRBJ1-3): EPEVTQTPSHQVTQMGQEVILRCVPISNHLYFYWYRQILGQKVEFLVSFYNNEISEKSEIFDDQFSVERPDGSNFTLKIRSTKLEDSAMYFCASSEARDSLYSGNTIYFGEGSWLTVV.

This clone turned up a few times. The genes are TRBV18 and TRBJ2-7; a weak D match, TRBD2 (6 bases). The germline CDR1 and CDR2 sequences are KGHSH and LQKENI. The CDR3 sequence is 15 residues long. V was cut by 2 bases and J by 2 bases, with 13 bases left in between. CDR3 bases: TGTGCCAGCTCACCAGGGGGTGGGGAGGCCTACGAGCAGTACTTC. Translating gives CASSPGGGEAYEQYF.